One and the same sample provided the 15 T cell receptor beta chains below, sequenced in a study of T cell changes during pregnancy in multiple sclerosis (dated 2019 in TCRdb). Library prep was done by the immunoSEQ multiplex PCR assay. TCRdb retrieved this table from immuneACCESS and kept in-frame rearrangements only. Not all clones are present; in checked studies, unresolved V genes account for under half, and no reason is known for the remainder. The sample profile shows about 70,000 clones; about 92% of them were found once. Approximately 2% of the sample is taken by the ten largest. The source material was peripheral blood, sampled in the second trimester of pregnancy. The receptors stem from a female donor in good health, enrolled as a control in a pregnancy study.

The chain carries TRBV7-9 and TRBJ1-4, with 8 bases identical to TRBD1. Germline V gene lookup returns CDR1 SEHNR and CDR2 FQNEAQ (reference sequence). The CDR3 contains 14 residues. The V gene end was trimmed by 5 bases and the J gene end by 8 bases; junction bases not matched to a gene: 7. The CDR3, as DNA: TGTGCCAGCAGCCTCGACAGGGGAGGGGAAAAACTGTTTTTT. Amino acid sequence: CASSLDRGGEKLFF.

This chain's CDR3 is CASGLNRGKTEAFF. For the CDR3, the DNA is TGTGCCAGCGGTCTTAACAGGGGGAAAACTGAAGCTTTCTTT. The rearrangement uses TRBV13 and TRBJ1-1; 8 nucleotides match TRBD1. The CDR3 covers 14 residues. The V and J ends lost 8 bases and 5 bases, in that order; junction bases with no gene match: 10. In germline, CDR1 is PRHDT, CDR2 FYEKMQ (reference sequence).

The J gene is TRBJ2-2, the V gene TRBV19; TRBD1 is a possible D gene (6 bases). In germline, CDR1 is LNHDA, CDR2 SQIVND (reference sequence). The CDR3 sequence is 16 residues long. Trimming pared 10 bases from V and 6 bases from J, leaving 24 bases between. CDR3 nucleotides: TGTGCCACTCCTATGGGGGCAGGGGCGCCAGCCGGGGAGCTGTTTTTT. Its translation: CATPMGAGAPAGELFF.

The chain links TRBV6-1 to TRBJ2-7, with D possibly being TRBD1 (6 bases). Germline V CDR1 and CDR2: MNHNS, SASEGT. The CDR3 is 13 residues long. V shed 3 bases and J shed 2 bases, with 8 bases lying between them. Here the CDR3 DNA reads TGTGCCAGCAGTGAGAGGGGGACCTACGAGCAGTACTTC. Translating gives CASSERGTYEQYF.

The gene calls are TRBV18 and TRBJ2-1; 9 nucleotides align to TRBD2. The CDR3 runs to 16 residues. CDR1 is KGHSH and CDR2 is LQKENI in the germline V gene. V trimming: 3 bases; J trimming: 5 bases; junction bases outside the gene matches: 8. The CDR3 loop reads CASSPLAGANDNEQFF. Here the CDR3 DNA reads TGTGCCAGCTCACCTTTAGCGGGGGCCAACGACAATGAGCAGTTCTTC. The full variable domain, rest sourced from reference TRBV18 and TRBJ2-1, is NAGVMQNPRHLVRRRGQEARLRCSPMKGHSHVYWYRQLPEEGLKFMVYLQKENIIDESGMPKERFSAEFPKEGPSILRIQQVVRGDSAAYFCASSPLAGANDNEQFFGPGTRLTVL.

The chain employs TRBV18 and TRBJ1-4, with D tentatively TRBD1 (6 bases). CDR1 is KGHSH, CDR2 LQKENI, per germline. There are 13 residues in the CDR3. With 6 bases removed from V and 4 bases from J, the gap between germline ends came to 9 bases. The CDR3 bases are TGTGCCAGCTCTTTGGACAGTAATGAAAAACTGTTTTTT. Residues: CASSLDSNEKLFF.

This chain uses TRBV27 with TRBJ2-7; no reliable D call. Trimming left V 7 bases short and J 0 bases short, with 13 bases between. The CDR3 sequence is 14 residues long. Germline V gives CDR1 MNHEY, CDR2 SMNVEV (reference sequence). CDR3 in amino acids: CASTFSGGSYEQYF. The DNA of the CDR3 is TGTGCCAGCACATTCTCTGGCGGCTCCTACGAGCAGTACTTC.

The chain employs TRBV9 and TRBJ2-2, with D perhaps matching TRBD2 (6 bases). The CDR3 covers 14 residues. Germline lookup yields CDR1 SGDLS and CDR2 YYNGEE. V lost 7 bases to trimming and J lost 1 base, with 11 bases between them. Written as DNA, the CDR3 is TGTGCCAGCGGTCATAGCGGGAACACCGGGGAGCTGTTTTTT. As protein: CASGHSGNTGELFF.

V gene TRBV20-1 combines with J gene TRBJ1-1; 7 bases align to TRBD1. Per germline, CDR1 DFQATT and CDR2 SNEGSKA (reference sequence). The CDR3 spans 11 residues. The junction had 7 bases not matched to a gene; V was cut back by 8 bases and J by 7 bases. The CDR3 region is CSTDRANEAFF. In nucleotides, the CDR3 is TGCAGTACAGACAGGGCCAATGAAGCTTTCTTT.

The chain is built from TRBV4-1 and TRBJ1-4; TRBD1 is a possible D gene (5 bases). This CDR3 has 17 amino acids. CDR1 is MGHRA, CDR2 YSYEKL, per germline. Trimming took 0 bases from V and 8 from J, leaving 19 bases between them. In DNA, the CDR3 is TGCGCCAGCAGCCAAGAGGGACCTGGCAGGGACTACGAAAAACTGTTTTTT. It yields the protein CASSQEGPGRDYEKLFF.

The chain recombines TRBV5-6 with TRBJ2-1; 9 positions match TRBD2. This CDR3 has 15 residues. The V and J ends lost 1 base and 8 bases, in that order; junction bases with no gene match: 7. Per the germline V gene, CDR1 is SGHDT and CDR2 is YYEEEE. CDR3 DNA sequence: TGTGCCAGCAGCTTGTCGATAGCGGGGGCCGATGAGCAGTTCTTC. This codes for CASSLSIAGADEQFF.

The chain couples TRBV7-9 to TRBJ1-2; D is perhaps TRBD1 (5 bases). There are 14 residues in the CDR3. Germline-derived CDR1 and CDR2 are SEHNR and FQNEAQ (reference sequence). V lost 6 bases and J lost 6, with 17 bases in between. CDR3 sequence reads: CASRAPLGHDGYTF. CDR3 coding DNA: TGTGCCAGCAGGGCACCCCTCGGACATGATGGCTACACCTTC. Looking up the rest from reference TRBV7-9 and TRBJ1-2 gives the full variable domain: DTGVSQNPRHKITKRGQNVTFRCDPISEHNRLYWYRQTLGQGPEFLTYFQNEAQLEKSRLLSDRFSAERPKGSFSTLEIQRTEQGDSAMYLCASRAPLGHDGYTFGSGTRLTVV.

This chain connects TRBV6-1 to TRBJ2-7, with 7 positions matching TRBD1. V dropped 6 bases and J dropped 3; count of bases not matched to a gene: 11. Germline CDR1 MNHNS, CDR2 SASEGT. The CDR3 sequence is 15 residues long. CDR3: CASRRDSPASYEQYF. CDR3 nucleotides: TGTGCCAGCAGGAGGGACAGTCCCGCAAGCTACGAGCAGTACTTC.

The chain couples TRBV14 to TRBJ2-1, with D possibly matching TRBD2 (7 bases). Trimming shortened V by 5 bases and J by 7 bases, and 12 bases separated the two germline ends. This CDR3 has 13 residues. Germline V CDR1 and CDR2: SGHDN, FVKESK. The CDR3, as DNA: TGTGCCAGCAGCGGGGGGGCCAAGAATGAGCAGTTCTTC. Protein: CASSGGAKNEQFF. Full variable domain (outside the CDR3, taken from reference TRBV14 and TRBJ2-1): EAGVTQFPSHSVIEKGQTVTLRCDPISGHDNLYWYRRVMGKEIKFLLHFVKESKQDESGMPNNRFLAERTGGTYSTLKVQPAELEDSGVYFCASSGGAKNEQFFGPGTRLTVL.

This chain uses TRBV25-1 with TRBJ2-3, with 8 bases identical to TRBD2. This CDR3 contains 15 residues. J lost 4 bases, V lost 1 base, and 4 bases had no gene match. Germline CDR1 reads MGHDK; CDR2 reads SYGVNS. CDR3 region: CASSEWAGGPDTQYF. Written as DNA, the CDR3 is TGTGCCAGCAGTGAATGGGCGGGGGGCCCAGATACGCAGTATTTT.